This T cell receptor beta chain was profiled in a study of blood T cell repertoires in COVID-19. At the level of the study: Researchers got acute and convalescent COVID-19 samples from the United States, Italy and Spain. From T cells, B-cell-depleted T cells, or PBMCs came the material, which was cDNA or gDNA.

Methods used by the authors: Amplifying reference gene primers gave estimates of nucleated cell counts. The assay was immunoSEQ multiplex PCR, and TCRdb's table has in-frame clones only and misses some. V and J calls and clone size are copied from that table; D and trimming were computed from the DNA. The sample contains roughly 100,000 clones, approximately 89% of which appear only once. The CDR3 runs 13 residues. V lost 4 bases and J lost 0, with 3 bases in between. Germline assignment: CDR1 MNHEY and CDR2 SMNVEV (reference sequence). This clonotype was obtained from an elderly woman with active COVID-19. Sequenced sample: peripheral blood. The chain is built from TRBV27 and TRBJ2-2; D is uncertain. CDR3: CASSSSNTGELFF. The CDR3 coding sequence is TGTGCCAGCAGTTCCTCGAACACCGGGGAGCTGTTTTTT.